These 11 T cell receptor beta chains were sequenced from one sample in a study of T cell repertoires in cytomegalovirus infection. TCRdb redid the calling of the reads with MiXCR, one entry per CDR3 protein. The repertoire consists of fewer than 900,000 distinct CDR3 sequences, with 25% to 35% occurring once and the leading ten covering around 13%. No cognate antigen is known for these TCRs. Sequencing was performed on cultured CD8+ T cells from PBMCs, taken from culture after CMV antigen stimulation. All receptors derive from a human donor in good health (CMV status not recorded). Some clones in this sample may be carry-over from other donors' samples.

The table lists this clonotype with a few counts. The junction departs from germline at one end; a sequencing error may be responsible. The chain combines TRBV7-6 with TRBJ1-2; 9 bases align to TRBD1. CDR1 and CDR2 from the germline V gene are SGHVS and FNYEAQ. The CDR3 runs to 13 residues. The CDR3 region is CASSWDRDHLTIF. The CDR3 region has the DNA TGTGCCAGCAGCTGGGACAGGGATCATCTGACTATATTC.

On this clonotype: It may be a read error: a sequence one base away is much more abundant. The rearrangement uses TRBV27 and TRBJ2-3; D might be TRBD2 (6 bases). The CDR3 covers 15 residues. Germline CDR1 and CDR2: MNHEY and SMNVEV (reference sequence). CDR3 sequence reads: CASAEDGLTRDTRYF. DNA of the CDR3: TGTGCCAGCGCCGAAGACGGACTAACACGAGATACGCGGTATTTT.

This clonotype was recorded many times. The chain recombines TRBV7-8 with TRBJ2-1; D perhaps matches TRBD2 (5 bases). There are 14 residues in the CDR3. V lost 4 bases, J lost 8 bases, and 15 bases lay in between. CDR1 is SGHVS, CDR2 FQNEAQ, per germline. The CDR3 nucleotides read TGTGCCAGCAGCTCCCGAGCGCGGGCGGATGAGCAGTTCTTC. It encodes CASSSRARADEQFF.

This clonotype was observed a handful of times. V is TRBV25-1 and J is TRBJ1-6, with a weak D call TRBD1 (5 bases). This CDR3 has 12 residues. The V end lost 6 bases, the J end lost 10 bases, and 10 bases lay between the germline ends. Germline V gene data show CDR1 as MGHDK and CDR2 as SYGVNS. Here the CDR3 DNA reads TGTGCCAGCAGGACGGGACCGTCACCCCTCCACTTT. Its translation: CASRTGPSPLHF.

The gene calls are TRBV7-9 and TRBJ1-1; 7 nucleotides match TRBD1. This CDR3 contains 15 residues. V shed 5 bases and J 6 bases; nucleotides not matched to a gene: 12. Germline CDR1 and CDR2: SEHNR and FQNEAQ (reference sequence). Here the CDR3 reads CASSPEGAVMPEAFF. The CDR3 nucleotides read TGTGCCAGCAGCCCAGAGGGGGCGGTAATGCCTGAAGCTTTCTTT.

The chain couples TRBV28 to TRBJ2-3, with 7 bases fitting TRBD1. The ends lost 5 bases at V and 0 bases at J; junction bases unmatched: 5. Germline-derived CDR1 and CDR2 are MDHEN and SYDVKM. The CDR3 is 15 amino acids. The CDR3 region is CASSPDRSSTDTQYF. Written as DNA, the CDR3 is TGTGCCAGCAGTCCGGACAGGTCTAGCACAGATACGCAGTATTTT.

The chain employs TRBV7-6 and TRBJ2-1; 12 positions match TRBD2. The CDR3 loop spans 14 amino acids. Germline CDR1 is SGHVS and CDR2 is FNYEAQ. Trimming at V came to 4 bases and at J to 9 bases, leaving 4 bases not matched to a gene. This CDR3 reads CASSSSGGAGEQFF. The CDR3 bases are TGTGCCAGCAGCTCTAGCGGGGGGGCCGGTGAGCAGTTCTTC.

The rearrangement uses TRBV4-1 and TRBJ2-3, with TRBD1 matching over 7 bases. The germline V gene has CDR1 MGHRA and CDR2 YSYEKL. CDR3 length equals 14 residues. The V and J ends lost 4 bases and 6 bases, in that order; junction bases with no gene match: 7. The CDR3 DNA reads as TGCGCCAGCAGCCTGACAGGGACGGTCGATACGCAGTATTTT. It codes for CASSLTGTVDTQYF.

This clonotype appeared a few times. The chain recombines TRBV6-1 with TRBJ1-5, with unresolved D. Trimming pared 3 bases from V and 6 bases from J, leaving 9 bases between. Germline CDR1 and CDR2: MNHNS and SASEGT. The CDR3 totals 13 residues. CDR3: CASSDRVGQPQHF. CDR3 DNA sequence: TGTGCCAGCAGTGATAGGGTGGGTCAGCCCCAGCATTTT.

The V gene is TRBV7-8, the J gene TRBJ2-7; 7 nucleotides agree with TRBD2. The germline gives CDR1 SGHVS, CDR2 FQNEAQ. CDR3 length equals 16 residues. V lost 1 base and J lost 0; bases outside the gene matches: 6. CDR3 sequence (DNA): TGTGCCAGCAGCTTAGTCCGAGCGGGGATCTCCTACGAGCAGTACGTC. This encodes CASSLVRAGISYEQYV.

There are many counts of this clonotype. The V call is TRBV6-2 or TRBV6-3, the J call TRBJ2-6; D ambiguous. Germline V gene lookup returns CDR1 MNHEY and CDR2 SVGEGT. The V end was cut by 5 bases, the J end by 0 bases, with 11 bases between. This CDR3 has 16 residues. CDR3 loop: CASSALSLSGANVLTF. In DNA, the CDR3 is TGTGCCAGCAGTGCCCTATCTCTCTCTGGGGCCAACGTCCTGACTTTC.